This section outlines one T cell receptor beta chain sequence together with its context. Its antigen is as yet unknown. The data were obtained in a study of PD-1 blockade in classical Hodgkin lymphoma. CDR3 length: 14 residues. Between the trimmed V and J ends, which lost 4 bases and 4 bases, there was a span of 13 bases. CDR1 is SGHAT, CDR2 FQNNGV, per germline. TCRdb's copy holds only in-frame clones and misses some; the assay was immunoSEQ multiplex PCR. The sample records just over 35,000 clones, around 70% being singletons. Each patient's relapse followed autologous stem cell transplantation, and brentuximab vedotin exposure varied. The patients, who had relapsed/refractory classical Hodgkin lymphoma, achieved best responses of complete response, partial response or progressive disease. Broader study findings: Among the patients, those starting nivolumab under 1 year after ASCT were excluded. The baseline diversity of complete responders showed similarity to that of newly diagnosed patients.

This receptor was identified in a human donor with classical Hodgkin lymphoma. The chain employs TRBV11-2 and TRBJ1-1; tentative D call: TRBD1 (6 bases). Here the sequenced sample was peripheral blood mononuclear cells (PBMCs), taken before the second cycle of nivolumab. As DNA, the CDR3 is TGTGCCAGCAGCTCACAGCAGGGGACCACTGAAGCTTTCTTT. Protein product: CASSSQQGTTEAFF.